The present T cell receptor (beta chain) was sequenced within a study of blood T cells in healthy people across ages (dated by TCRdb to between 2014 and 2017). Turning to the overall study: In model experiments, template switching captured roughly one uniquely barcoded TCR beta cDNA molecule for every two T cells. Using deep sequencing normalized with unique cDNA molecular identifiers, the study measured how TCR beta repertoire diversity changes with age. For two donors (one aged 18 to 30 and one aged 80 or older), the study analyzed two additional independent replicas of 1 million unique cDNA reads from the same blood draw. The donors were split into four age groups: young (average around 15 years), middle-aged (more than 35), aged (over 55) and long-lived (over 75). General study outcomes and caveats: Estimates of total diversity from one million sequenced T cells were regarded as lower bounds and underestimates. Since profiling was done on bulk unsorted PBMCs, naive and antigen-experienced compartments could not be conclusively compared. Compared with the aged group, more naive CD4+ T cells, fewer expanded clones and increased TCR diversity were shown by the long-lived group, suggesting age selection. The percentage of naive T cells measured by flow cytometry correlated strongly with observed TCR beta diversity. As age increased, observed TCR beta diversity per million T cells dropped in a roughly linear way, and a significant reduction was already evident by age about 40. The CMV infection status of donors was not known, potentially confounding age-related changes in expanded clonotypes.

Libraries were made using 5' RACE. Sequencing was carried out with an Illumina HiSeq 2500. A second PCR of roughly 6 to 12 cycles was performed with a sample-barcoded 5' primer and a J-beta primer mix. A unique molecular identifier was introduced onto each TCR beta cDNA molecule by a template-switch 5' adaptor carrying 12 random nucleotides. Each sample yielded at least 3 million CDR3-containing paired-end reads. The Mint cDNA synthesis kit, primed by a TRBC-specific oligonucleotide, was used to synthesize first-strand cDNA from all RNA. Following uracil-DNA glycosylase treatment, a first 18-cycle PCR with universal primers M1SS and BC2_uni_R was performed on all cDNA. The authors' pipeline ran thus. Each sample was normalized by randomly selecting 1 million high-quality reads, each carrying a distinct molecular identifier. Instead of being binned into consensus sequences, reads that shared molecular identifiers were thrown out. MiTCR, set to a Q25 quality threshold and the strictest error-elimination algorithm, was used for CDR3 identification, clonotype clustering and error correction. A nonparametric unseen species model using Euler transformation provided a lower-bound estimate of total TCR beta diversity. TCRdb reran the public reads through fastp at Q25 and MiXCR, keeping productive beta chains. CDR3 protein sequences are deduplicated, and each keeps its most common genes and DNA. TCRdb's processing, not the authors', yielded these V and J calls. This sample holds hundreds of thousands of distinct CDR3 sequences; less than 25% were observed only once. The top ten constitute 8.7% of the sample.

Systemically healthy Caucasian individuals from Russia, some 36 in total and aged about 6 to 90 years, were included as donors. Approximately 9.3 milliliters of peripheral blood were collected from each donor into EDTA-treated Vacutainer tubes. Ficoll-Paque density-gradient centrifugation was used to isolate PBMCs, with at least 7 million per sample. Total RNA was extracted from PBMCs with Trizol reagent, with at least 6 micrograms obtained per sample. For every donor, an aliquot of PBMCs went through flow cytometry to measure the percentages of naive CD45RAhigh/CD27high T cells. Remarks on this clonotype: Its antigen has not been determined. No base quality values were provided; no much bigger clone lies one nucleotide off.

The V and J ends are trimmed by 3 bases and 0 bases, leaving 9 bases between them. The CDR3 spans 14 residues, from the cysteine through the phenylalanine. Only CDR3 DNA remains: 42 bases, in frame from the first base. These data are also associated with another study on T cells of mothers and their children. The second source states: Nine systemically healthy Caucasian individuals, comprising three mothers and their six children, were included as donors. cDNA synthesis used all of the extracted RNA, with roughly 1.5 ug of RNA in each 15 ul reaction. In the second PCR, sample barcodes and 2-4 random nucleotides were introduced via the M1S primer. More than 9 million TCR beta CDR3 reads were obtained from each mother, and about 3 million reads were obtained from each child. Thymic selection similarly shapes TCR recombination output in related and unrelated pairs, with minor effect from inherited differences. Normalized repertoire overlap in related mother-child pairs was always slightly higher than in unrelated mother-child pairs, but the difference was never significant. No persistent microchimeric T cell clones were detected, at a sensitivity of roughly 100 clones per million clonotypes. In the study, deep NGS was used to compare the TCR beta repertoires of mothers and children, and features distinguishing related mother-child pairs from unrelated individuals were sought. Mothers averaged about 37 +/- 4 years of age and children averaged about 10 +/- 4 years. Libraries were sequenced on Illumina HiSeq 2000 with 100+100 nt paired-end reads after adapter ligation with NEBNext reagents. To avoid cross-contamination, the mother libraries and the child libraries were prepared a month apart and sequenced in separate runs. Between roughly 500,000 and 2,300,000 distinct TCR beta clonotypes were identified per donor. Naive TCR beta clonotypes were estimated from low-frequency clonotypes matched to each donor's FACS-determined naive share, without sorting.

Sequencing was carried out using blood. This receptor was obtained from a boy younger than 18 in good health. The chain is made from TRBV12-3 or TRBV12-4 and TRBJ2-7; no D segment can be confidently identified. The nucleotide sequence is given as TGTGCCAGCAGTTTGCTAGAGAGCTCCTACGAGCAGTACTTC. Its translation reads: CASSLLESSYEQYF.